This TCR beta chain was sequenced for a study of blood T cells in healthy people across ages. Germline V lookup: CDR1 DFQATT, CDR2 SNEGSKA (reference sequence). This CDR3 comprises 12 residues. The authors ran a second PCR of about 6 to 11 cycles using a sample-barcoded 5' primer and a J-beta primer mix. MiXCR, run by TCRdb on the 5' RACE reads, gives a single entry per CDR3 protein. The profile covers approximately 1.5 million distinct CDR3 sequences, with around 40% appearing a single time and about 4.1% taken by the ten largest. The TCR comes from a woman aged 18-30 years in good health. The genes are TRBV20-1 and TRBJ2-1; TRBD2 might be the D (6 bases). Sequencing was carried out using blood. CDR3 in amino acids: CTVAESYNEQFF. The DNA of the CDR3 is TGCACTGTAGCGGAGAGCTACAATGAGCAGTTCTTC.